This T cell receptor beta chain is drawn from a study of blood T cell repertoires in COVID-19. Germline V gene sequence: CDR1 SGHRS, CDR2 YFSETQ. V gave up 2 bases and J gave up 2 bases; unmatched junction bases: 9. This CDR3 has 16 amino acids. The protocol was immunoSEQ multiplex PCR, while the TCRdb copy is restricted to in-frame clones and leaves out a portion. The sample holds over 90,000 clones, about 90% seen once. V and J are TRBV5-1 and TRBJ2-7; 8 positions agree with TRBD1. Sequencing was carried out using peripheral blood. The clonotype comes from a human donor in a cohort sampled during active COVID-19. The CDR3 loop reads CASSFESPGQAYEQYF. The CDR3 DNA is TGCGCCAGCAGCTTCGAGAGCCCGGGACAGGCCTACGAGCAGTACTTC.